The rows below give T cell receptor beta chains drawn from one sample of a study of cytomegalovirus exposure and HLA in healthy donors. Method: immunoSEQ multiplex PCR; TCRdb's copy keeps in-frame clones and lacks some. The repertoire holds about 84,000 clones, approximately 91% seen once, with about 2.2% in the top ten. Sequenced material: PBMCs. The source of these receptors is a young man in good health and CMV-seronegative. CDR3s include the opening cysteine and the closing phenylalanine or tryptophan. The D gene is left open where the match is weak. A clone size is listed for some rows: how often the clone was seen (once, few, many), or a class if it is expanded.

d_gene: -; abundance: -; j_gene: TRBJ2-5; v_gene: TRBV5-4; CDR3aa: CASSKPGHLGETQYF; CDR3nt: TGTGCCAGCAGCAAACCGGGACACTTGGGGGAGACCCAGTACTTC
d_gene: -; abundance: once; j_gene: TRBJ2-2; v_gene: TRBV28; CDR3aa: CASSLFTGTGELFF; CDR3nt: TGTGCCAGCAGTTTATTTACGGGGACCGGGGAGCTGTTTTTT
d_gene: TRBD1; abundance: -; j_gene: TRBJ2-1; v_gene: TRBV27; CDR3aa: CASSLSGGQGRLF; CDR3nt: TGTGCCAGCAGTTTATCAGGGGGACAGGGGCGGCTCTTC
d_gene: TRBD2; abundance: once; j_gene: TRBJ2-7; v_gene: TRBV7-9; CDR3aa: CASSKLAGGSYEQYF; CDR3nt: TGTGCCAGCAGCAAACTAGCGGGAGGTTCCTACGAGCAGTACTTC
d_gene: TRBD1; abundance: -; j_gene: TRBJ1-2; v_gene: TRBV7-9; CDR3aa: CASSLRAGTGRGYTF; CDR3nt: TGTGCCAGCAGTCTCCGGGCCGGGACAGGTCGTGGCTACACCTTC
d_gene: -; abundance: -; j_gene: TRBJ2-1; v_gene: TRBV5-1; CDR3aa: CASSSAHLENRGEQFF; CDR3nt: TGCGCCAGCAGCTCGGCACACCTCGAAAACCGGGGTGAGCAGTTCTTC
d_gene: -; abundance: -; j_gene: TRBJ2-3; v_gene: TRBV2; CDR3aa: CAIVAWGTDTQYF; CDR3nt: TGTGCCATCGTAGCATGGGGCACAGATACGCAGTATTTT
d_gene: TRBD1; abundance: -; j_gene: TRBJ2-5; v_gene: TRBV7-9; CDR3aa: CASSKGQAQETQYF; CDR3nt: TGTGCCAGCAGCAAAGGACAGGCCCAAGAGACCCAGTACTTC
d_gene: -; abundance: -; j_gene: TRBJ1-2; v_gene: TRBV16; CDR3aa: CASSQSAAARDYGYTF; CDR3nt: TGTGCCAGCAGCCAATCGGCGGCTGCGAGGGACTATGGCTACACCTTC
d_gene: -; abundance: -; j_gene: TRBJ2-3; v_gene: TRBV20-1; CDR3aa: CSAYNPDTQYF; CDR3nt: TGCAGTGCTTACAACCCAGATACGCAGTATTTT
d_gene: TRBD1; abundance: -; j_gene: TRBJ1-2; v_gene: TRBV4-2; CDR3aa: CASSQARGQHYGYTF; CDR3nt: TGTGCCAGCAGCCAAGCCCGGGGACAGCACTATGGCTACACCTTC